This entry features one T cell receptor (beta chain) sequence. The antigen is unknown. From germline, CDR1 is DFQATT and CDR2 SNEGSKA (reference sequence). The J segment lost 7 bases and the V segment lost 3 bases, leaving 5 bases of the junction unmatched. The CDR3 spans 14 residues. TCRdb re-called the RT-PCR reads through MiXCR, storing one row per CDR3 protein. The table includes roughly 760,000 distinct CDR3 sequences, 21% detected once. These data are taken from a study of response to subunit inactivated influenza vaccine. Study-level findings and limits: Authors suggested seasonal influenza vaccinations each recruit few new T cells.

This receptor was identified in a man aged 50-59 years who received an inactivated influenza vaccine. Sequencing was performed on PBMCs from blood, taken roughly 5 days after vaccination. The chain combines TRBV20-1 with TRBJ2-3; the match to TRBD2 covers 12 bases. The CDR3 sequence: CSARPTSGSYTQYF. CDR3 nucleotide sequence: TGCAGTGCTAGGCCGACTAGCGGGAGCTATACGCAGTATTTT.